Below are 27 T cell receptor beta chains sequenced from a single sample in a study of technical replicates of blood from a few donors. Sequenced by immunoSEQ multiplex PCR; TCRdb stores in-frame clones only, minus some. The data show around 85,000 clones, 85% to 95% seen once. The source material was T cells isolated from PBMCs. The source of these receptors is a human donor in good health.

The rearrangement uses TRBV6-4 and TRBJ2-3; TRBD2 might be the D (6 bases). V lost 2 bases and J lost 0, with 9 bases in between. The CDR3 consists of 15 residues. Germline V CDR1 and CDR2: MRHNA, SNTAGT. The CDR3 DNA reads as TGTGCCAGCAGTGACGAGGGGACTAGCACAGATACGCAGTATTTT. The encoded protein is CASSDEGTSTDTQYF.

The chain combines TRBV7-6 with TRBJ1-2; a weak D match, TRBD1 (6 bases). Germline CDR1 is SGHVS and CDR2 is FNYEAQ. V was pared by 5 bases and J by 4 bases, with 14 bases between. CDR3 size: 14 residues. The DNA for the CDR3 is TGTGCCAGCAGCCCACCGGGGGGCGGCTATGGCTACACCTTC. It yields the protein CASSPPGGGYGYTF.

The rearrangement joins TRBV10-2 to TRBJ2-4; 9 positions match TRBD1. The CDR3 covers 14 residues. Germline lookup yields CDR1 WSHSY and CDR2 SAAADI. The junction had 5 bases not matched to a gene; V was cut back by 0 bases and J by 11 bases. The CDR3: CASSESRTGVVQYF. Here the CDR3 DNA reads TGCGCCAGCAGTGAGTCCAGGACAGGGGTCGTTCAGTACTTC.

The chain joins TRBV6-1 to TRBJ2-1, with 7 bases lining up with TRBD1. CDR3 length equals 15 residues. CDR1 is MNHNS, CDR2 SASEGT, per germline. J was trimmed by 3 bases and V by 5 bases; bases with no gene match: 7. CDR3 nucleotide sequence: TGTGCCAGCAGTCCCCTGACAGGGAACTACAATGAGCAGTTCTTC. This encodes CASSPLTGNYNEQFF.

The chain carries TRBV28 and TRBJ2-7; TRBD1 agrees at 10 bases. The CDR3 covers 15 residues. Trimming cost V 4 bases and J 7 bases; bases outside gene matches: 10. The germline V gene has CDR1 MDHEN and CDR2 SYDVKM. CDR3 residues: CASSSAGTGAGEQYF. For the CDR3, the DNA is TGTGCCAGCAGTTCGGCCGGGACAGGGGCTGGTGAGCAGTACTTC. The complete variable domain, with remaining parts taken from reference TRBV28 and TRBJ2-7, reads DVKVTQSSRYLVKRTGEKVFLECVQDMDHENMFWYRQDPGLGLRLIYFSYDVKMKEKGDIPEGYSVSREKKERFSLILESASTNQTSMYLCASSSAGTGAGEQYFGPGTRLTVT.

The chain employs TRBV11-2 and TRBJ2-7, with D uncertain. The CDR3 has 14 amino acids. Germline loops: CDR1 SGHAT, CDR2 FQNNGV. With 2 bases removed from V and 3 bases from J, the gap between germline ends came to 11 bases. CDR3 DNA sequence: TGTGCCAGCAGCTTACTTGGCGGTAACTACGAGCAGTACTTC. It specifies CASSLLGGNYEQYF. The full variable domain, rest sourced from reference TRBV11-2 and TRBJ2-7, is EAGVAQSPRYKIIEKRQSVAFWCNPISGHATLYWYQQILGQGPKLLIQFQNNGVVDDSQLPKDRFSAERLKGVDSTLKIQPAKLEDSAVYLCASSLLGGNYEQYFGPGTRLTVT.

The CDR3 region is CASSQEERGPYTQYF. The CDR3 region has the DNA TGTGCCAGCAGCCAAGAGGAGCGGGGGCCCTATACGCAGTATTTT. The chain has TRBV4-2 and TRBJ2-3; TRBD2 matches at 8 bases. The junction had 6 bases not matched to a gene; V was cut back by 0 bases and J by 7 bases. The CDR3 runs 15 residues. Germline-derived CDR1 and CDR2 are LGHNA and YNFKEQ.

The chain combines TRBV5-1 with TRBJ1-2, with D possibly TRBD1 on 5 matching bases. The length of the CDR3 is 14 residues. V was shortened by 3 bases and J by 8 bases, with 17 bases between the two germline ends. The germline gives CDR1 SGHRS, CDR2 YFSETQ. For the CDR3, the DNA is TGCGCCAGCAGCTACTATACAGGAGGGAGGGGCTACACCTTC. Protein product: CASSYYTGGRGYTF. Together with reference TRBV5-1 and TRBJ1-2, the CDR3 gives the full variable domain: KAGVTQTPRYLIKTRGQQVTLSCSPISGHRSVSWYQQTPGQGLQFLFEYFSETQRNKGNFPGRFSGRQFSNSRSEMNVSTLELGDSALYLCASSYYTGGRGYTFGSGTRLTVV.

The gene calls are TRBV28 and TRBJ2-7; 11 bases align to TRBD2. The CDR3 covers 16 residues. Germline loops: CDR1 MDHEN, CDR2 SYDVKM. Trimming at V came to 6 bases and at J to 7 bases, leaving 14 bases not matched to a gene. In DNA, the CDR3 is TGTGCCAGCAGACAAACAAATAGCGGGGGGGCGGGGGAGCAGTACTTC. This translates into CASRQTNSGGAGEQYF.

This chain links TRBV2 with TRBJ2-3, with D hard to call. The CDR3 runs to 14 residues. Germline loops: CDR1 SNHLY, CDR2 FYNNEI. V lost 6 bases, J lost 2 bases, and 12 bases lay in between. The CDR3 DNA reads as TGTGCCAGCAGGCCCAGTTTCTCCACAGATACGCAGTATTTT. It codes for CASRPSFSTDTQYF.

This chain links TRBV9 with TRBJ2-5; 8 bases match TRBD1. This CDR3 has 14 residues. Germline-derived CDR1 and CDR2 are SGDLS and YYNGEE. J gave up 0 bases and V 2 bases, and 0 bases lay outside the gene matches. CDR3: CASSVGQDQETQYF. CDR3 DNA sequence: TGTGCCAGCAGCGTGGGACAGGACCAAGAGACCCAGTACTTC.

This chain connects TRBV10-3 to TRBJ2-1; perhaps TRBD2 as D (7 bases). V was clipped by 3 bases and J by 3 bases, with 12 bases between them. This CDR3 region has 15 residues. Germline assignment: CDR1 ENHRY and CDR2 SYGVKD. The CDR3 nucleotides read TGTGCCATCAGTGAAGGGGGAGGGGTCTACAATGAGCAGTTCTTC. This codes for CAISEGGGVYNEQFF.

V and J are TRBV28 and TRBJ2-7, with 9 bases aligning to TRBD1. Germline CDR1 MDHEN, CDR2 SYDVKM. V was clipped by 4 bases and J by 0 bases; unmatched bases: 7. This CDR3 is built from 16 residues. DNA for the CDR3: TGTGCCAGCAGTTCCACTTGGGGACAGGGCTCCTACGAGCAGTACTTC. This codes for CASSSTWGQGSYEQYF.

The J gene is TRBJ2-5, the V gene TRBV15; D ambiguous. The CDR3 is 17 amino acids. V was clipped by 0 bases and J by 4 bases, with 18 bases between them. Germline V lookup: CDR1 LNHNV, CDR2 YYDKDF (reference sequence). DNA for the CDR3: TGTGCCACCAGCAGAGATTGGATAGCCCCGGCCGGAGAGACCCAGTACTTC. Its protein is CATSRDWIAPAGETQYF.

The chain uses TRBV7-2 and TRBJ2-5; TRBD2 aligns across 8 bases. The ends lost 1 base at V and 5 bases at J; junction bases unmatched: 6. The V gene's germline CDR1 is SGHTA and CDR2 FQGNSA. The CDR3 runs 15 residues. CDR3 in amino acids: CASSLVGRATETQYF. In DNA form, the CDR3 reads TGTGCCAGCAGCTTAGTCGGGAGGGCCACGGAGACCCAGTACTTC.

This chain links TRBV9 with TRBJ1-1; no reliable D call. This CDR3 comprises 15 residues. With 0 bases removed from V and 1 base from J, the gap between germline ends came to 10 bases. CDR1 is SGDLS and CDR2 is YYNGEE in the germline V gene. CDR3 protein: CASSVGLGGNTEAFF. CDR3 coding DNA: TGTGCCAGCAGCGTAGGGCTTGGAGGGAACACTGAAGCTTTCTTT.

The rearrangement joins TRBV6-1 to TRBJ1-2; 8 nucleotides line up with TRBD1. This CDR3 region has 14 residues. Per germline, CDR1 MNHNS and CDR2 SASEGT. The ends lost 6 bases at V and 5 bases at J; junction bases unmatched: 8. The CDR3, as DNA: TGTGCCAGCAGGGATGGACAGGGATGGTATGGCTACACCTTC. As protein: CASRDGQGWYGYTF.

V gene TRBV5-4 combines with J gene TRBJ2-1; 9 nucleotides agree with TRBD2. CDR1 is SGHNT and CDR2 is YYREEE in the germline V gene (reference sequence). This CDR3 has 17 residues. V was pared by 0 bases and J by 4 bases, with 8 bases of the junction left unmatched. The CDR3 sequence is CASSLGRPGLAYNEQFF. Here the CDR3 DNA reads TGTGCCAGCAGCTTGGGGCGACCTGGACTAGCGTACAATGAGCAGTTCTTC. Combining the CDR3 with reference TRBV5-4 and TRBJ2-1 gives the whole variable domain ETGVTQSPTHLIKTRGQQVTLRCSSQSGHNTVSWYQQALGQGPQFIFQYYREEENGRGNFPPRFSGLQFPNYSSELNVNALELDDSALYLCASSLGRPGLAYNEQFFGPGTRLTVL.

The rearrangement uses TRBV7-3 and TRBJ2-2; 9 nucleotides match TRBD2. The CDR3 covers 15 residues. The germline CDR1 and CDR2 sequences are SGHTA and FQGTGA. The junction had 5 bases not matched to a gene; V was cut back by 5 bases and J by 4 bases. Here the CDR3 reads CASSARTSVTGELFF. The CDR3 bases are TGTGCCAGCAGCGCAAGGACTAGCGTCACCGGGGAGCTGTTTTTT.

The chain has TRBV27 and TRBJ1-2, with D possibly being TRBD1 (6 bases). Trimming took off 8 bases at V and 8 bases at J, with 15 bases between the two ends. The germline V gene encodes CDR1 MNHEY and CDR2 SMNVEV (reference sequence). The CDR3 consists of 12 residues. CDR3 loop: CASGFGGQGYTF. The CDR3 coding sequence is TGTGCCAGCGGATTCGGGGGGCAAGGCTACACCTTC.

The gene calls are TRBV6-5 and TRBJ1-5; D gene unclear. Germline V gene sequence: CDR1 MNHEY, CDR2 SVGAGI. The CDR3 spans 16 residues. V lost 0 bases to trimming and J lost 7 bases, with 16 bases between them. The CDR3 is CASSYSRPGNWQPQHF. The CDR3 DNA reads as TGTGCCAGCAGTTACTCTCGTCCGGGGAATTGGCAGCCCCAGCATTTT.

The chain uses TRBV6-4 and TRBJ2-1, with D possibly being TRBD2 (6 bases). The CDR3 is 14 amino acids. The V end lost 2 bases, the J end lost 5 bases, and 10 bases lay between the germline ends. The germline CDR1 and CDR2 sequences are MRHNA and SNTAGT. The CDR3 DNA reads as TGTGCCAGCAGTGACCCAGGCGGGGACAATGAGCAGTTCTTC. Protein sequence: CASSDPGGDNEQFF.

The chain employs TRBV5-1 and TRBJ2-1; D unresolved. This CDR3 contains 16 residues. V lost 4 bases and J 1 base, leaving 15 bases between the germline ends. CDR1 is SGHRS, CDR2 YFSETQ, per germline. CDR3 residues: CASSPTYMESYNEQFF. The CDR3 nucleotides read TGCGCCAGCAGCCCCACCTATATGGAGTCCTACAATGAGCAGTTCTTC.

The chain employs TRBV2 and TRBJ2-1, with 7 bases fitting TRBD1. Germline V lookup: CDR1 SNHLY, CDR2 FYNNEI. V lost 3 bases and J lost 12; bases outside the gene matches: 8. There are 13 residues in the CDR3. CDR3 DNA sequence: TGTGCCAGCAGTGAGACAGGGACGGGTAGGCAGTTCTTC. Translation gives CASSETGTGRQFF.

This chain joins TRBV2 and TRBJ2-1, with 10 bases lining up with TRBD2. J gave up 3 bases and V 5 bases, and 7 bases lay outside the gene matches. This CDR3 is 16 amino acids long. CDR1 is SNHLY, CDR2 FYNNEI, per germline. DNA for the CDR3: TGTGCCAGCAGTTCTGAGGTAGCGGGGGGCTACAATGAGCAGTTCTTC. This translates into CASSSEVAGGYNEQFF.

The chain couples TRBV7-9 to TRBJ2-1; TRBD2 is a possible D gene (5 bases). Looked up from germline, CDR1 is SEHNR and CDR2 is FQNEAQ (reference sequence). The CDR3 extends over 19 amino acids. Trimming took off 6 bases at V and 0 bases at J, with 24 bases between the two ends. The CDR3 DNA follows: TGTGCCAGCAGTCATAACCGGGCCCCCGGGATGAGCTCCTACAATGAGCAGTTCTTC. This codes for CASSHNRAPGMSSYNEQFF.

The genes are TRBV15 and TRBJ1-1, with D perhaps TRBD1 (5 bases). Germline CDR1 and CDR2: LNHNV and YYDKDF (reference sequence). CDR3 length: 12 residues. Trimming left V 5 bases short and J 4 bases short, with 8 bases between. CDR3 sequence (DNA): TGTGCCACCAGCCAAAGGGGCACTGAAGCTTTCTTT. Protein: CATSQRGTEAFF.